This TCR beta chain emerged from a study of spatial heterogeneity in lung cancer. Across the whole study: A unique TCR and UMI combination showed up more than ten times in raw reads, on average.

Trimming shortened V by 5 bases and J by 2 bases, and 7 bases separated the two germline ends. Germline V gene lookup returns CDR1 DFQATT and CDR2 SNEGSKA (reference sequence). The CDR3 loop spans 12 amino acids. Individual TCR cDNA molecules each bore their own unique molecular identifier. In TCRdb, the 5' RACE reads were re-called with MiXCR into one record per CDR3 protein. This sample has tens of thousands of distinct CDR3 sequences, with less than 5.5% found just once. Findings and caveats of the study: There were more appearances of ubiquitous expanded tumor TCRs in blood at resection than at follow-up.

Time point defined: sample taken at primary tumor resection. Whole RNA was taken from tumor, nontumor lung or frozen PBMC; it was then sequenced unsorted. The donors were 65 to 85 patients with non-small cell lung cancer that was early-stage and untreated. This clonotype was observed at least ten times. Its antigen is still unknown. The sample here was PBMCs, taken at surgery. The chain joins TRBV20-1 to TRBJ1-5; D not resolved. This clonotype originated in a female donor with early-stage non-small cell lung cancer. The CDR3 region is CSAWTGNQPQHF. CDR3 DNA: TGCAGTGCTTGGACCGGCAATCAGCCCCAGCATTTT.